Shown below are 25 T cell receptor beta chains from a single sample sequenced in a study of blood T cells in healthy people across ages. A second roughly 6 to 12 cycle PCR used barcoded and J-beta primers. MiXCR, applied by TCRdb to the 5' RACE reads, yields one record per CDR3 protein. This table has 750,000 to 1,000,000 distinct CDR3 sequences, roughly 28% appearing once. These records were also assigned to another study, of T cells of mothers and their children.

The sample consisted of blood. The receptors were sampled from a woman in her forties in good health.

This clonotype appeared many times. This sequence joins TRBV7-8 and TRBJ2-6; D not resolved. Germline CDR1 reads SGHVS; CDR2 reads FQNEAQ. This CDR3 spans 19 amino acids. Trimming pared 1 base from V and 2 bases from J, leaving 18 bases between. DNA of the CDR3: TGTGCCAGCAGCTTAGGATTAGTAAGGTTGAGTCCTGGGGCCAACGTCCTGACTTTC. This translates into CASSLGLVRLSPGANVLTF.

As concerns this clonotype: A read error may explain this, as a much larger clone is one base away. The rearrangement uses TRBV2 and TRBJ2-1; D gene unclear. This CDR3 spans 12 amino acids. Trimming took off 4 bases at V and 5 bases at J, with 6 bases between the two ends. The V gene's germline CDR1 is SNHLY and CDR2 FYNNEI. The CDR3 spells CASSADNNEQFF. The CDR3 coding sequence is TGTGCCAGCAGTGCCGATAACAATGAGCAGTTCTTC.

The J gene is TRBJ2-2, the V gene TRBV3-1; possibly TRBD1 for D (6 bases). Trimming shortened V by 1 base and J by 5 bases, and 14 bases separated the two germline ends. CDR1 and CDR2 (germline): LGHDT, YNNKEL (reference sequence). CDR3 length: 16 residues. CDR3 amino acids: CASSQGVGTKTGELFF. In DNA, the CDR3 is TGTGCCAGCAGCCAAGGGGTCGGGACAAAAACCGGGGAGCTGTTTTTT. The complete variable domain, with remaining parts taken from reference TRBV3-1 and TRBJ2-2, reads DTAVSQTPKYLVTQMGNDKSIKCEQNLGHDTMYWYKQDSKKFLKIMFSYNNKELIINETVPNRFSPKSPDKAHLNLHINSLELGDSAVYFCASSQGVGTKTGELFFGEGSRLTVL.

In nucleotides, the CDR3 is TGTGCCAGCAGTTTTCGGGGGAGGTATGAAAAACTGTTTTTT. It yields the protein CASSFRGRYEKLFF. The chain has TRBV27 and TRBJ1-4, with a tentative D call TRBD1 (5 bases). V lost 3 bases and J lost 6, with 11 bases in between. Germline CDR1 reads MNHEY; CDR2 reads SMNVEV (reference sequence). This CDR3 has 14 residues.

The chain couples TRBV20-1 to TRBJ1-2; no clear D gene. V was trimmed by 5 bases and J by 6 bases, leaving 13 bases between them. This CDR3 has 12 residues. CDR1 is DFQATT, CDR2 SNEGSKA, per germline (reference sequence). This CDR3 reads CSAPLGFDGYTF. CDR3 DNA sequence: TGCAGTGCTCCTCTAGGGTTCGATGGCTACACCTTC.

Note on this clonotype: One end of the junction is discordant with germline, which a read error may explain. CDR3 in amino acids: CAGSLAEWAAGDEQFF. The CDR3 DNA reads TGTGCCGGCAGCTTGGCCGAGTGGGCAGCGGGGGATGAGCAGTTCTTC. V gene TRBV5-5 combines with J gene TRBJ2-1, with 8 bases fitting TRBD2. The CDR3 has 16 amino acids. CDR1 SGHKS and CDR2 YYEKEE come from the germline V gene (reference sequence).

The chain links TRBV7-2 to TRBJ2-2; tentative D call: TRBD2 (5 bases). The CDR3 totals 13 residues. V shed 7 bases and J shed 6 bases, with 12 bases lying between them. Germline-derived CDR1 and CDR2 are SGHTA and FQGNSA. The CDR3 DNA reads as TGTGCCAGCAACACCCGGGGATCCGGGGAGCTGTTTTTT. Translated, it gives CASNTRGSGELFF.

The rearrangement links TRBV27 to TRBJ1-3; 8 bases match TRBD1. The CDR3 covers 15 residues. V trimming: 2 bases; J trimming: 2 bases; junction bases outside the gene matches: 2. Germline values: CDR1 MNHEY, CDR2 SMNVEV (reference sequence). Written as DNA, the CDR3 is TGTGCCAGCAGTTTAGGACAGGGTGCTGGAAACACCATATATTTT. Encoded protein: CASSLGQGAGNTIYF.

Ten or more counts support this clonotype. The V gene is TRBV6-5, the J gene TRBJ1-5; 8 bases line up with TRBD1. This CDR3 spans 16 amino acids. Germline V gene data show CDR1 as MNHEY and CDR2 as SVGAGI. Losses at the gene ends were 9 bases for V and 1 base for J; bases not matched to a gene: 11. The CDR3 reads CASRTGKVGSNQPQHF. The DNA for the CDR3 is TGTGCCAGTCGGACAGGGAAGGTTGGAAGCAATCAGCCCCAGCATTTT.

Only a few counts were recorded for this clonotype. The V call is TRBV7-9, the J call TRBJ1-5; D is unclear. Per the germline V gene, CDR1 is SEHNR and CDR2 is FQNEAQ (reference sequence). This CDR3 has 15 residues. With 0 bases removed from V and 2 bases from J, the gap between germline ends came to 8 bases. For the CDR3, the DNA is TGTGCCAGCAGCTTAGCACAGATGGGCAATCAGCCCCAGCATTTT. Encoded protein: CASSLAQMGNQPQHF. The variable domain in full, completed from reference TRBV7-9 and TRBJ1-5, reads DTGVSQNPRHKITKRGQNVTFRCDPISEHNRLYWYRQTLGQGPEFLTYFQNEAQLEKSRLLSDRFSAERPKGSFSTLEIQRTEQGDSAMYLCASSLAQMGNQPQHFGDGTRLSIL.

The rearrangement uses TRBV5-5 and TRBJ2-5, with D possibly matching TRBD1 (6 bases). The CDR3 is made up of 13 amino acids. The V end lost 5 bases, the J end lost 11 bases, and 19 bases lay between the germline ends. In germline, CDR1 is SGHKS, CDR2 YYEKEE (reference sequence). The CDR3 is CASRPGQLKEQYF. CDR3 DNA sequence: TGTGCCAGCAGACCAGGACAGCTAAAAGAGCAGTACTTC.

The table lists this clonotype with a few counts. The chain recombines TRBV24-1 with TRBJ2-5, with D perhaps being TRBD1 or TRBD2 (5 bases each). The CDR3 extends over 15 amino acids. Germline-derived CDR1 and CDR2 are KGHDR and SFDVKD. V lost 3 bases to trimming and J lost 2 bases, with 12 bases between them. CDR3 bases: TGTGCCACCAGTGATCGGGGCGAGGGACAAGAGACCCAGTACTTC. It specifies CATSDRGEGQETQYF.

The CDR3, as DNA: TGTGCCAGCAATACAGGGAAAACTGAAGCTTTCTTT. It is translated as CASNTGKTEAFF. The chain couples TRBV12-3 or TRBV12-4 to TRBJ1-1; D may be TRBD1 (6 bases). The CDR3 is 12 residues long. The ends were cut back, 7 bases at V and 5 bases at J, with 11 bases in the middle.

This clonotype was found many times. J is TRBJ2-5 and V is TRBV7-9, with a weak D call TRBD1 (6 bases). The germline CDR1 and CDR2 sequences are SEHNR and FQNEAQ (reference sequence). Trimming took 1 base from V and 7 from J, leaving 13 bases between them. This CDR3 spans 14 amino acids. In DNA form, the CDR3 reads TGTGCCAGCAGCTTAGGGGGGCGCGGAGGGACCCAGTACTTC. Its translation is CASSLGGRGGTQYF.

The chain links TRBV4-2 to TRBJ1-5; D is possibly TRBD1 (6 bases). The CDR3 contains 19 residues. Germline lookup yields CDR1 LGHNA and CDR2 YNFKEQ. The V and J ends lost 0 bases and 2 bases respectively, with 20 bases between them. The CDR3 reads CASSQDLRQAGGGNQPQHF. CDR3 bases: TGTGCCAGCAGCCAAGATCTGAGACAGGCGGGCGGCGGCAATCAGCCCCAGCATTTT.

At least ten counts were recorded for this clonotype. The CDR3: CASSYSKAGGYNEQFF. CDR3 in DNA: TGTGCCAGCAGTTACTCGAAAGCGGGGGGCTACAATGAGCAGTTCTTC. This chain uses TRBV6-5 with TRBJ2-1; 9 nucleotides match TRBD2. V lost 0 bases and J lost 3; bases outside the gene matches: 3. Germline loops: CDR1 MNHEY, CDR2 SVGAGI. This CDR3 contains 16 residues.

The chain links TRBV5-1 to TRBJ2-1, with 11 bases lining up with TRBD2. CDR3 length: 15 residues. V trimming: 4 bases; J trimming: 5 bases; junction bases outside the gene matches: 5. Germline V gene data show CDR1 as SGHRS and CDR2 as YFSETQ. The CDR3 loop is CASSPLAGGHNEQFF. The CDR3 nucleotides are TGCGCCAGCAGCCCTCTAGCGGGGGGACACAATGAGCAGTTCTTC.

J is TRBJ1-5 and V is TRBV5-5, with a tentative D call TRBD1 (6 bases). Germline assignment: CDR1 SGHKS and CDR2 YYEKEE (reference sequence). V shed 2 bases and J shed 4 bases, with 13 bases lying between them. The CDR3 is made up of 15 amino acids. This chain's CDR3 is CASSFGAGDNQPQHF. In DNA, the CDR3 is TGTGCCAGCAGCTTCGGCGCAGGGGATAATCAGCCCCAGCATTTT.

The V gene is TRBV7-3, the J gene TRBJ2-1, with D unclear. The CDR3 consists of 13 residues. Germline values: CDR1 SGHTA, CDR2 FQGTGA. Trimming took off 0 bases at V and 5 bases at J, with 5 bases between the two ends. The CDR3 loop reads CASSLTPDNEQFF. CDR3 sequence (DNA): TGTGCCAGCAGCTTAACCCCCGACAATGAGCAGTTCTTC. The complete variable domain, with remaining parts taken from reference TRBV7-3 and TRBJ2-1, reads GAGVSQTPSNKVTEKGKYVELRCDPISGHTALYWYRQSLGQGPEFLIYFQGTGAADDSGLPNDRFFAVRPEGSVSTLKIQRTERGDSAVYLCASSLTPDNEQFFGPGTRLTVL.

Ten or more counts support this clonotype. This chain uses TRBV7-2 with TRBJ2-6, with D hard to call. The germline V gene encodes CDR1 SGHTA and CDR2 FQGNSA. The ends were cut back, 3 bases at V and 0 bases at J, with 3 bases in the middle. This CDR3 is built from 14 residues. CDR3: CASSFPSGANVLTF. The CDR3 DNA reads TGTGCCAGCAGCTTCCCCTCTGGGGCCAACGTCCTGACTTTC.

The table lists this clonotype with a count of one. This chain links TRBV5-6 with TRBJ2-1; no reliable D call. The length of the CDR3 is 11 residues. Looked up from germline, CDR1 is SGHDT and CDR2 is YYEEEE. The V and J ends lost 4 bases and 13 bases respectively, with 12 bases between them. The CDR3 here is CASSQSETQFF. DNA of the CDR3: TGTGCCAGCAGCCAATCGGAGACCCAGTTCTTC.

V is TRBV27 and J is TRBJ1-2, with 12 bases matching TRBD1. Germline assignment: CDR1 MNHEY and CDR2 SMNVEV (reference sequence). J was trimmed by 7 bases and V by 0 bases; bases with no gene match: 6. This CDR3 spans 16 amino acids. The CDR3 sequence is CASSLSAGQGAGGYTF. The DNA of the CDR3 is TGTGCCAGCAGTTTATCCGCGGGACAGGGGGCAGGTGGCTACACCTTC.

This clonotype has a count of ten or more. This chain links TRBV7-2 with TRBJ2-1; D may be TRBD2 (6 bases). Germline CDR1 and CDR2: SGHTA and FQGNSA. The CDR3 sequence is 14 residues long. Between the trimmed V and J ends, which lost 1 base and 7 bases, there was a span of 11 bases. The CDR3 DNA reads as TGTGCCAGCAGCTTAGGAGTGGGGGGTAATGAGCAGTTCTTC. The encoded protein is CASSLGVGGNEQFF.

The chain has TRBV28 and TRBJ2-3; TRBD1 agrees at 10 bases. Germline-derived CDR1 and CDR2 are MDHEN and SYDVKM. J lost 4 bases, V lost 6 bases, and 10 bases had no gene match. The CDR3 is made up of 16 amino acids. Here the CDR3 DNA reads TGTGCCAGCAGGGACGGACAGGGGGTATTCCCAGATACGCAGTATTTT. It yields the protein CASRDGQGVFPDTQYF.

This clonotype was seen ten or more times. The chain couples TRBV4-2 to TRBJ2-7; possible D gene TRBD2, 5 bases. V dropped 3 bases and J dropped 3 bases, with 21 bases sitting between them. The CDR3 is 17 residues long. Germline assignment: CDR1 LGHNA and CDR2 YNFKEQ. The CDR3 loop reads CASSHPTENSAGYEQYF. CDR3 in DNA: TGTGCCAGCAGCCACCCCACGGAGAATAGCGCGGGCTACGAGCAGTACTTC.